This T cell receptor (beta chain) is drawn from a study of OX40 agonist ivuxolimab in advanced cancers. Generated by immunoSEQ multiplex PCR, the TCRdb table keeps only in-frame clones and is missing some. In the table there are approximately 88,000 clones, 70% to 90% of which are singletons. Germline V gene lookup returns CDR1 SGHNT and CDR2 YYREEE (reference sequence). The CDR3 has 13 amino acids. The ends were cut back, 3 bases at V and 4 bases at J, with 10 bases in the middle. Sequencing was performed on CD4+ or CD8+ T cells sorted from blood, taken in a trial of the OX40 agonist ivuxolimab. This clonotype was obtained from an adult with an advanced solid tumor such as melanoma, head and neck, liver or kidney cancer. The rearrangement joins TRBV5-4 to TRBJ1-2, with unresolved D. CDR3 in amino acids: CASSSTEGYGYTF. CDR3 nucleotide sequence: TGTGCCAGCAGCTCGACCGAGGGCTATGGCTACACCTTC.